The 31 T cell receptor beta chains reported below all come from one sample, sequenced in a study of shared clonotypes between healthy human individuals. The data were produced by immunoSEQ multiplex PCR, yet TCRdb's version contains in-frame clones alone and is incomplete. This sample has about 690,000 clones, with less than 95% found just once. What was sequenced was memory CD8+ T cells from PBMCs. Documented subset: CD45RO+ cells pooled with CCR7-negative TemRA cells. The receptors come from a man between 18 and 29 years old in good health. Some clones in this sample may be carry-over from other donors' samples.

This clone was seen just once. This rearrangement joins TRBV5-1 to TRBJ2-7; TRBD1 matches at 9 bases. J was trimmed by 2 bases and V by 0 bases; bases with no gene match: 3. The CDR3 is made up of 15 amino acids. CDR1 and CDR2 from the germline V gene are SGHRS and YFSETQ. The CDR3 reads CASSLEGQGPYEQYF. The CDR3 DNA reads TGCGCCAGCAGCTTGGAGGGACAGGGCCCCTACGAGCAGTACTTC.

The chain combines TRBV6-5 with TRBJ2-7; 8 bases map to TRBD1. Germline loops: CDR1 MNHEY, CDR2 SVGAGI. With 0 bases clipped from V and 1 base from J, the junction kept 2 bases outside the gene matches. This CDR3 has 15 residues. For the CDR3, the DNA is TGTGCCAGCAGTTACTCACAGGGGGTTTCCTACGAGCAGTACTTC. It codes for CASSYSQGVSYEQYF.

The chain couples TRBV4-1 to TRBJ1-6; D is possibly TRBD1 (5 bases). Per germline, CDR1 MGHRA and CDR2 YSYEKL. This CDR3 has 13 amino acids. V was trimmed by 4 bases and J by 11 bases, leaving 12 bases between them. The CDR3 bases are TGCGCCAGCAGCCCCACGGCGGGACCACCCCTCCACTTT. It codes for CASSPTAGPPLHF.

J is TRBJ2-2 and V is TRBV6-5; no firm D call. V was shortened by 4 bases and J by 5 bases, with 8 bases between the two germline ends. Germline V gene sequence: CDR1 MNHEY, CDR2 SVGAGI. The CDR3 length is 13 residues. The CDR3 DNA reads as TGTGCCAGCAGTTCGCGACCGACCGGGGAGCTGTTTTTT. This encodes CASSSRPTGELFF.

This chain joins TRBV9 and TRBJ2-7; D perhaps matches TRBD1 (5 bases). CDR3 size: 13 residues. The germline gives CDR1 SGDLS, CDR2 YYNGEE. V was shortened by 0 bases and J by 5 bases, with 9 bases between the two germline ends. The CDR3 nucleotides read TGTGCCAGCAGCGTAGGCAGGGCGGACGAGCAGTACTTC. Amino acids: CASSVGRADEQYF.

CDR3 loop: CAWWTGAGTGELFF. The CDR3 nucleotides are TGTGCCTGGTGGACAGGGGCCGGCACCGGGGAGCTGTTTTTT. The chain joins TRBV30 to TRBJ2-2, with 9 bases fitting TRBD1. J was trimmed by 4 bases and V by 5 bases; bases with no gene match: 5. The CDR3 totals 14 residues. The germline CDR1 and CDR2 sequences are GTSNPN and SVGIG (reference sequence).

The rearrangement joins TRBV7-9 to TRBJ2-1; D remains ambiguous. The V end lost 5 bases, the J end lost 8 bases, and 13 bases lay between the germline ends. This CDR3 is built from 13 residues. From germline, CDR1 is SEHNR and CDR2 FQNEAQ (reference sequence). This chain's CDR3 is CASSLQSWDEQFF. The DNA of the CDR3 is TGTGCCAGCAGCCTTCAAAGTTGGGATGAGCAGTTCTTC. The full variable domain, completed using reference TRBV7-9 and TRBJ2-1, is DTGVSQNPRHKITKRGQNVTFRCDPISEHNRLYWYRQTLGQGPEFLTYFQNEAQLEKSRLLSDRFSAERPKGSFSTLEIQRTEQGDSAMYLCASSLQSWDEQFFGPGTRLTVL.

V gene TRBV19 combines with J gene TRBJ2-7, with D tentatively TRBD1 (5 bases). V lost 0 bases to trimming and J lost 1 base, with 10 bases between them. This CDR3 is built from 15 residues. Germline CDR1 reads LNHDA; CDR2 reads SQIVND (reference sequence). The chain's CDR3 is CASSIESRTSYEQYF. In DNA, the CDR3 is TGTGCCAGTAGTATAGAATCCAGGACATCCTACGAGCAGTACTTC.

The genes are TRBV7-6 and TRBJ1-1; D ambiguous. This CDR3 region has 13 residues. The germline V gene encodes CDR1 SGHVS and CDR2 FNYEAQ. V lost 5 bases to trimming and J lost 6 bases, with 13 bases between them. The CDR3 region is CASSLTPFAEAFF. As DNA, the CDR3 is TGTGCCAGCAGCCTTACACCCTTTGCTGAAGCTTTCTTT.

The chain employs TRBV28 and TRBJ2-2; a weak D match, TRBD2 (6 bases). Between the trimmed V and J ends, which lost 4 bases and 2 bases, there was a span of 20 bases. This CDR3 spans 18 amino acids. CDR1 and CDR2 from the germline V gene are MDHEN and SYDVKM. CDR3 loop: CASSSPRSSGRNTGELFF. The CDR3 DNA reads TGTGCCAGCAGTTCCCCCCGGAGTAGCGGCCGAAACACCGGGGAGCTGTTTTTT.

V gene TRBV9 combines with J gene TRBJ2-1; TRBD1 might be the D (6 bases). V was pared by 0 bases and J by 0 bases, with 13 bases between. Germline V gene sequence: CDR1 SGDLS, CDR2 YYNGEE. The CDR3 runs to 17 residues. The CDR3 reads CASSVAPDSSSYNEQFF. DNA of the CDR3: TGTGCCAGCAGCGTAGCCCCGGACAGTAGCTCCTACAATGAGCAGTTCTTC.

V is TRBV28 and J is TRBJ1-1, with TRBD1 identical over 9 bases. V lost 5 bases, J lost 5 bases, and 12 bases stayed unmatched. Per germline, CDR1 MDHEN and CDR2 SYDVKM. The CDR3 is 16 residues long. The CDR3 loop is CASSVTGTGIGTEAFF. The CDR3 DNA follows: TGTGCCAGCAGTGTGACCGGGACAGGGATCGGGACTGAAGCTTTCTTT.

In this sample, this clone turned up once. The rearrangement uses TRBV7-3 and TRBJ2-7, with 7 bases lining up with TRBD2. Germline V CDR1 and CDR2: SGHTA, FQGTGA. The CDR3 is made up of 18 amino acids. The V and J ends lost 0 bases and 0 bases, in that order; junction bases with no gene match: 11. CDR3 sequence (DNA): TGTGCCAGCAGCTTAACGGGGCTAGCGGTAAACCCCTCCTACGAGCAGTACTTC. This sequence encodes CASSLTGLAVNPSYEQYF.

J is TRBJ1-1 and V is TRBV6-1; no firm D call. Germline V gives CDR1 MNHNS, CDR2 SASEGT. The CDR3 runs to 14 residues. V was trimmed by 2 bases and J by 4 bases, leaving 11 bases between them. DNA for the CDR3: TGTGCCAGCAGTGAATCTCGGAAGATCACTGAAGCTTTCTTT. Its translation: CASSESRKITEAFF.

In regard to this clone: The same CDR3 can be traced to other DNA sequences in this sample. The V and J genes are TRBV11-3 and TRBJ1-1, with TRBD1 identical over 7 bases. V lost 3 bases to trimming and J lost 5 bases; unmatched junction nucleotides: 3. Germline CDR1 is SGHNT and CDR2 is YENEEA. The CDR3 runs 13 residues. The DNA for the CDR3 is TGTGCCAGCAGCTTCTCAGGGGGAACTGAAGCTTTCTTT. Translation gives CASSFSGGTEAFF.

This clone has a handful of counts. V and J are TRBV5-1 and TRBJ1-1; D gene unclear. The CDR3 extends over 13 amino acids. V shed 4 bases and J shed 0 bases, with 7 bases lying between them. Looked up from germline, CDR1 is SGHRS and CDR2 is YFSETQ. CDR3 sequence (DNA): TGCGCCAGCAGCGTGGGATTGAACACTGAAGCTTTCTTT. Protein sequence: CASSVGLNTEAFF.

This clone was counted only a few times. The gene calls are TRBV5-6 and TRBJ2-7; D gene uncertain. Trimming pared 2 bases from V and 3 bases from J, leaving 9 bases between. This CDR3 region has 13 residues. Germline-derived CDR1 and CDR2 are SGHDT and YYEEEE. The CDR3 DNA reads as TGTGCCAGCAGCTTTGGTAGGAGCTACGAGCAGTACTTC. Translation: CASSFGRSYEQYF. Variable domain in full (rest from reference TRBV5-6 and TRBJ2-7): DAGVTQSPTHLIKTRGQQVTLRCSPKSGHDTVSWYQQALGQGPQFIFQYYEEEERQRGNFPDRFSGHQFPNYSSELNVNALLLGDSALYLCASSFGRSYEQYFGPGTRLTVT.

The CDR3 DNA is TGCGCCAGCAGCCAAGGCCCCTCTAGTCCCTACGAGCAGTACTTC. Translation: CASSQGPSSPYEQYF. The genes are TRBV4-1 and TRBJ2-7; D remains ambiguous. Germline CDR1 MGHRA, CDR2 YSYEKL. Trimming shortened V by 1 base and J by 2 bases, and 12 bases separated the two germline ends. The CDR3 spans 15 residues.

The gene calls are TRBV14 and TRBJ2-7; 10 nucleotides align to TRBD1. The ends lost 8 bases at V and 2 bases at J; junction bases unmatched: 3. The CDR3 contains 13 residues. Germline CDR1 reads SGHDN; CDR2 reads FVKESK. The CDR3 region is CASRDRGAYEQYF. CDR3 DNA sequence: TGTGCCAGCCGGGACAGGGGAGCCTACGAGCAGTACTTC.

The rearrangement uses TRBV11-2 and TRBJ1-1; 8 bases line up with TRBD1. This CDR3 has 14 amino acids. The V segment lost 3 bases and the J segment 4 bases; nucleotides outside the gene matches: 4. Germline V lookup: CDR1 SGHAT, CDR2 FQNNGV. The CDR3 DNA follows: TGTGCCAGCAGCTTGACAGGGGCCACCACTGAAGCTTTCTTT. This codes for CASSLTGATTEAFF.

V is TRBV7-2 and J is TRBJ2-5; D might be TRBD1 (6 bases). V dropped 6 bases and J dropped 2 bases, with 10 bases sitting between them. This CDR3 is built from 13 residues. Per the germline V gene, CDR1 is SGHTA and CDR2 is FQGNSA. CDR3 sequence reads: CASRGQLQETQYF. The CDR3, as DNA: TGTGCCAGCAGAGGACAGCTACAAGAGACCCAGTACTTC.

The J gene is TRBJ2-3, the V gene TRBV5-1; TRBD2 might be the D (5 bases). Germline V gene data show CDR1 as SGHRS and CDR2 as YFSETQ. The CDR3 length is 16 residues. The V and J ends lost 3 bases and 1 base respectively, with 15 bases between them. The DNA of the CDR3 is TGCGCCAGCAGCTCGCTGACGCGGGTCGGCACAGATACGCAGTATTTT. Amino acids: CASSSLTRVGTDTQYF.

This rearrangement joins TRBV6-5 to TRBJ2-7, with a weak D call TRBD1 (5 bases). The CDR3 extends over 14 amino acids. V lost 5 bases to trimming and J lost 3 bases, with 14 bases between them. CDR1 is MNHEY and CDR2 is SVGAGI in the germline V gene. This chain's CDR3 is CASSPGSRGYEQYF. CDR3 sequence (DNA): TGTGCCAGCAGTCCAGGGTCCCGCGGCTACGAGCAGTACTTC.

The chain couples TRBV27 to TRBJ2-1; 11 positions agree with TRBD2. CDR3 length equals 16 residues. Per germline, CDR1 MNHEY and CDR2 SMNVEV (reference sequence). J was trimmed by 6 bases and V by 2 bases; bases with no gene match: 6. In DNA, the CDR3 is TGTGCCAGCAGTTTACCGGGACTAGCGGACATCAATGAGCAGTTCTTC. It yields the protein CASSLPGLADINEQFF.

This chain links TRBV5-4 with TRBJ2-4; TRBD1 matches 11 bases. Losses at the gene ends were 2 bases for V and 8 bases for J; bases not matched to a gene: 3. The germline V gene encodes CDR1 SGHNT and CDR2 YYREEE (reference sequence). The CDR3 spans 14 residues. The CDR3, as DNA: TGTGCCAGCAGCTTACGGGACAGGGGGGACATTCAGTACTTC. It specifies CASSLRDRGDIQYF.

V usage is TRBV11-2 and J usage is TRBJ2-1; D unclear. This CDR3 spans 16 amino acids. V was clipped by 1 base and J by 0 bases, with 10 bases between them. Germline lookup yields CDR1 SGHAT and CDR2 FQNNGV. For the CDR3, the DNA is TGTGCCAGCAGCTTAGGTGGCAGACTCTCCTACAATGAGCAGTTCTTC. Amino acid sequence: CASSLGGRLSYNEQFF.

The chain joins TRBV27 to TRBJ1-5; D is unresolved. The CDR3 runs to 14 residues. Trimming cost V 2 bases and J 0 bases, with 5 bases left between them. Germline assignment: CDR1 MNHEY and CDR2 SMNVEV (reference sequence). This CDR3 reads CASSLQSSNQPQHF. For the CDR3, the DNA is TGTGCCAGCAGTTTACAGAGTAGCAATCAGCCCCAGCATTTT.

The chain couples TRBV30 to TRBJ2-3; D might be TRBD2 (5 bases). CDR3 length equals 16 residues. Germline values: CDR1 GTSNPN, CDR2 SVGIG (reference sequence). The ends were cut back, 0 bases at V and 0 bases at J, with 13 bases in the middle. The CDR3 DNA is TGTGCCTGGAGTGTAATAGGAGGCTCTAGCACAGATACGCAGTATTTT. Encoded protein: CAWSVIGGSSTDTQYF. Based on the CDR3 plus reference TRBV30 and TRBJ2-3, the full variable domain is SQTIHQWPATLVQPVGSPLSLECTVEGTSNPNLYWYRQAAGRGLQLLFYSVGIGQISSEVPQNLSASRPQDRQFILSSKKLLLSDSGFYLCAWSVIGGSSTDTQYFGPGTRLTVL.

The rearrangement links TRBV10-3 to TRBJ1-1; 7 positions match TRBD1. J lost 2 bases, V lost 11 bases, and 5 bases had no gene match. Per germline, CDR1 ENHRY and CDR2 SYGVKD. The CDR3 contains 12 residues. The CDR3 bases are TGTGCCGCTGGGACAGCCAACACTGAAGCTTTCTTT. It translates to CAAGTANTEAFF.

The chain combines TRBV6-1 with TRBJ1-2; TRBD1 agrees at 7 bases. V dropped 6 bases and J dropped 4; count of bases not matched to a gene: 11. The CDR3 has 15 amino acids. Germline V lookup: CDR1 MNHNS, CDR2 SASEGT. The CDR3 region has the DNA TGTGCCAGCAGCGATGGACAGGAGTCCTTCTATGGCTACACCTTC. Amino acids: CASSDGQESFYGYTF.

J is TRBJ2-4 and V is TRBV7-2; maybe TRBD2 (7 bases). Germline values: CDR1 SGHTA, CDR2 FQGNSA. The CDR3 runs to 14 residues. With 6 bases removed from V and 5 bases from J, the gap between germline ends came to 14 bases. The CDR3 loop reads CASSSPGGENIQYF. CDR3 DNA: TGTGCCAGCAGTTCCCCGGGGGGCGAAAACATTCAGTACTTC.